These 12 T cell receptor beta chains originate from one sample sequenced in a study of blood T cells in healthy people across ages. It was with a sample-barcoded 5' primer and a J-beta primer mix that a second PCR of about 6 to 12 cycles was run. TCRdb re-called the 5' RACE reads through MiXCR, storing one row per CDR3 protein. The data hold fewer than 1.5 million distinct CDR3 sequences, with around 39% observed a single time. Sequencing input: blood. Receptors originate from a woman younger than 30 in good health.

The rearrangement joins TRBV7-7 to TRBJ2-5; maybe TRBD2 (5 bases). From germline, CDR1 is SSHAT and CDR2 FNYEAQ (reference sequence). Deletions cut 3 bases from V and 3 bases from J, with 11 bases between. The CDR3 spans 14 residues. CDR3 coding DNA: TGTGCCAGCAGCTTCGCGCCCGGGGAAGAGACCCAGTACTTC. Translation: CASSFAPGEETQYF. The full variable domain, its missing parts supplied by reference TRBV7-7 and TRBJ2-5, is GAGVSQSPRYKVTKRGQDVTLRCDPISSHATLYWYQQALGQGPEFLTYFNYEAQPDKSGLPSDRFSAERPEGSISTLTIQRTEQRDSAMYRCASSFAPGEETQYFGPGTRLLVL.

This clonotype was picked up many times. The rearrangement uses TRBV12-3 or TRBV12-4 and TRBJ2-3, with D perhaps matching TRBD2 (6 bases). This CDR3 is built from 11 residues. The V gene lost 3 bases and the J gene lost 8 bases, with 6 bases spanning the gap. The CDR3 DNA reads TGTGCCAGCAGTTTGGGGGGTACGCAGTATTTT. This encodes CASSLGGTQYF.

Of note for this clonotype: Mismatch with germline at one junction end may stem from a read error. The V call is TRBV12-3 or TRBV12-4, the J call TRBJ2-7; the D is unclear. The CDR3 sequence is 11 residues long. CDR3 sequence: CASSSRYERYF. Here the CDR3 DNA reads TGTGCCAGCAGTTCTAGGTACGAGCGGTACTTC.

A word on this clonotype: The germline gene is not matched at one end of the junction; a read error may be the cause. The chain uses TRBV6-5 and TRBJ1-2, with D perhaps TRBD1 (5 bases). The CDR3 is 14 residues long. Germline CDR1 MNHEY, CDR2 SVGAGI. The CDR3 sequence: CAGSYRMGVAGYTF. CDR3 in DNA: TGTGCCGGCAGTTATCGGATGGGGGTGGCTGGCTACACCTTC.

The V call is TRBV12-3 or TRBV12-4, the J call TRBJ2-2, with TRBD2 as a possible D gene (6 bases). The ends were cut back, 6 bases at V and 5 bases at J, with 19 bases in the middle. The CDR3 has 16 amino acids. The CDR3, as DNA: TGTGCCAGCAGGACCACTCCGGGACTCCAAACCGGGGAGCTGTTTTTT. Translating it yields CASRTTPGLQTGELFF.

This clonotype was counted at least ten times. The chain is built from TRBV2 and TRBJ2-1; D possibly corresponds to TRBD1 (5 bases). The CDR3 has 14 residues. Germline values: CDR1 SNHLY, CDR2 FYNNEI. Trimming left V 2 bases short and J 6 bases short, with 11 bases between. The CDR3 spells CASSERAGINEQFF. The CDR3, as DNA: TGTGCCAGCAGTGAAAGGGCAGGGATCAATGAGCAGTTCTTC.

This clonotype was counted between two and nine times. This rearrangement joins TRBV5-1 to TRBJ2-5; 10 bases match TRBD1. CDR3 length: 15 residues. Trimming removed 7 bases from V and 5 bases from J; junction bases left unmatched: 11. Germline V gene data show CDR1 as SGHRS and CDR2 as YFSETQ. The CDR3 reads CASQGQGKGMETQYF. The CDR3 DNA is TGCGCCAGCCAGGGACAGGGGAAAGGTATGGAGACCCAGTACTTC. The variable domain in full, completed from reference TRBV5-1 and TRBJ2-5, reads KAGVTQTPRYLIKTRGQQVTLSCSPISGHRSVSWYQQTPGQGLQFLFEYFSETQRNKGNFPGRFSGRQFSNSRSEMNVSTLELGDSALYLCASQGQGKGMETQYFGPGTRLLVL.

J is TRBJ1-1 and V is TRBV29-1; 7 nucleotides align to TRBD1. Germline V lookup: CDR1 SQVTM, CDR2 ANQGSEA. V shed 7 bases, J shed 1 base, and the junction held 6 bases outside the gene matches. The CDR3 runs to 13 residues. In nucleotides, the CDR3 is TGCAGCGCCGCGACAGGGACGAACACTGAAGCTTTCTTT. This sequence encodes CSAATGTNTEAFF.

This clonotype occurred a few times. The chain joins TRBV10-3 to TRBJ2-5; D ambiguous. Trimming left V 8 bases short and J 5 bases short, with 12 bases between. From germline, CDR1 is ENHRY and CDR2 SYGVKD. The CDR3 sequence is 12 residues long. The CDR3: CAISPTPETQYF. CDR3 nucleotides: TGTGCCATCTCCCCGACCCCTGAGACCCAGTACTTC.

The J gene is TRBJ1-4, the V gene TRBV2, with a weak D call TRBD1 (5 bases). The CDR3 extends over 12 amino acids. With 6 bases removed from V and 8 bases from J, the gap between germline ends came to 10 bases. Germline V CDR1 and CDR2: SNHLY, FYNNEI. In DNA form, the CDR3 reads TGTGCCAGCAGACAGGATTCGGAAAAACTGTTTTTT. Residues: CASRQDSEKLFF.

The chain recombines TRBV9 with TRBJ2-4; 7 bases line up with TRBD1. The germline CDR1 and CDR2 sequences are SGDLS and YYNGEE. This CDR3 has 14 residues. V trimming: 3 bases; J trimming: 10 bases; junction bases outside the gene matches: 10. The CDR3 sequence is CASSDTQGVGIQYF. The CDR3 region has the DNA TGTGCCAGCAGCGACACCCAGGGGGTTGGTATTCAGTACTTC.

This clonotype turned up a few times. In DNA, the CDR3 is TGTGCCAGCAGTGGACTAGCGGGGGGATCACAAGAGACCCAGTACTTC. Amino acid sequence: CASSGLAGGSQETQYF. The genes are TRBV2 and TRBJ2-5; 13 positions match TRBD2. The ends lost 4 bases at V and 2 bases at J; junction bases unmatched: 4. Germline CDR1 SNHLY, CDR2 FYNNEI. This CDR3 comprises 16 residues.